Listed below are T cell receptor beta chains from one sample, sequenced in a study of blood T cell repertoires in COVID-19. Sequencing used immunoSEQ multiplex PCR; TCRdb keeps in-frame clones, though not all of them. Among around 310,000 clones listed, 90% were seen once. Sequencing was carried out using peripheral blood. The receptors derive from a woman aged 30 to 39 with COVID-19, enrolled during active disease. Both conserved end residues are part of each CDR3. A D gene is named only where the DNA matches it firmly. A clone size is listed for some rows: how often the clone was seen (once, few, many), or a class if it is expanded.

v_call	j_call	cdr3_length	clone_size	d_call	cdr3_aa	cdr3_nt
TRBV5-1	TRBJ2-7	14	.	.	CASSSPGQYYEQYF	TGCGCCAGCAGCTCTCCGGGACAATACTACGAGCAGTACTTC
TRBV5-1	TRBJ1-1	15	.	.	CASSQGQGLGTEAFF	TGCGCCAGCAGCCAAGGACAAGGGTTGGGCACTGAAGCTTTCTTT
TRBV7-2	TRBJ2-1	13	.	.	CASSLVGYNEQFF	TGTGCCAGCAGCTTAGTCGGCTACAATGAGCAGTTCTTC
TRBV6-5	TRBJ2-3	14	.	.	CASSYSVATDTQYF	TGTGCCAGCAGTTACTCGGTAGCCACAGATACGCAGTATTTT
TRBV10-3	TRBJ2-7	16	.	TRBD1	CAIHVQRTGGVYEQYF	TGTGCCATCCATGTCCAGAGGACAGGGGGCGTCTACGAGCAGTACTTC
TRBV27	TRBJ1-2	16	once	.	CASSFVGGAGNYGYTF	TGTGCCAGCAGTTTTGTCGGAGGGGCAGGTAACTATGGCTACACCTTC
TRBV10-2	TRBJ1-2	14	once	TRBD1	CASSRDRDEYGYTF	TGCGCCAGCAGTAGGGACAGAGATGAATATGGCTACACCTTC
TRBV28	TRBJ1-2	14	.	.	CASSLFPGIYGYTF	TGTGCCAGCAGTTTATTTCCAGGGATCTATGGCTACACCTTC
TRBV25-1	TRBJ2-2	16	.	TRBD1	CASSELGQGVSGELFF	TGTGCCAGCAGTGAGTTGGGACAGGGGGTCTCCGGGGAGCTGTTTTTT
TRBV27	TRBJ2-1	15	once	TRBD2	CASGRGVAGYNEQFF	TGTGCCAGCGGCCGCGGGGTAGCGGGCTACAATGAGCAGTTCTTC
TRBV10-3	TRBJ2-7	14	.	.	CATSWQGKGDEQYF	TGTGCCACCTCGTGGCAGGGGAAGGGGGACGAGCAGTACTTC
TRBV21-1	TRBJ1-2	16	.	.	CASSIRDHRMCYGYTF	TGTGCCAGCAGCATCCGTGACCACAGGATGTGCTATGGCTACACCTTC
TRBV30	TRBJ2-7	13	.	.	CAWRRDISYEQYF	TGTGCCTGGAGGAGGGACATTTCCTACGAGCAGTACTTC
TRBV7-3	TRBJ1-1	14	.	TRBD1	CASSLRDRGSEAFF	TGTGCCAGCAGCTTACGAGACAGGGGTAGTGAAGCTTTCTTT
TRBV28	TRBJ2-7	14	.	TRBD2	CASSRLAGGREQYF	TGTGCCAGCAGTAGACTAGCGGGAGGGCGTGAGCAGTACTTC
TRBV10-3	TRBJ1-1	12	.	.	CAIKAGNTEAFF	TGTGCCATCAAAGCAGGGAACACTGAAGCTTTCTTT
TRBV7-9	TRBJ2-7	16	few	TRBD1	CASSLWAGQGHNEQYF	TGTGCCAGCAGCTTATGGGCTGGACAGGGGCACAACGAGCAGTACTTC
TRBV27	TRBJ2-7	14	.	TRBD1	CASQPWDRGIEQYF	TGTGCCAGCCAGCCTTGGGACAGGGGGATCGAGCAGTACTTC
TRBV28	TRBJ1-2	15	.	TRBD1	CASSSQGGWEYGYTF	TGTGCCAGCAGTTCACAGGGGGGGTGGGAATATGGCTACACCTTC
TRBV2	TRBJ2-2	14	.	TRBD2	CATGTSGNTGELFF	TGTGCCACCGGGACTAGCGGAAACACCGGGGAGCTGTTTTTT
TRBV9	TRBJ1-1	15	.	.	CASRGGVQGNTEAFF	TGTGCCAGCAGGGGCGGGGTTCAAGGCAACACTGAAGCTTTCTTT
TRBV30	TRBJ1-1	13	.	TRBD1	CAWATGGRTEAFF	TGTGCCTGGGCGACAGGGGGTAGAACTGAAGCTTTCTTT
TRBV18	TRBJ1-2	15	.	TRBD1	CASSVDRASYYGYTF	TGTGCCAGCTCGGTGGACAGGGCTTCTTACTATGGCTACACCTTC
TRBV25-1	TRBJ1-1	14	few	.	CASSESGRGTEAFF	TGTGCCAGCAGTGAATCTGGCAGGGGCACTGAAGCTTTCTTT
TRBV4-3	TRBJ1-3	19	.	.	CASSQDPPGGEGPGNTIYF	TGCGCCAGCAGCCAAGATCCCCCCGGGGGGGAGGGGCCTGGAAACACCATATATTTT
TRBV28	TRBJ2-7	15	.	.	CASSLNQGKSYEQYF	TGTGCCAGCAGTTTAAATCAGGGGAAGTCCTACGAGCAGTACTTC
TRBV14	TRBJ2-4	15	.	.	CASSPSEGGSNIQYF	TGTGCCAGCAGCCCAAGCGAGGGAGGCAGCAACATTCAGTACTTC
TRBV19	TRBJ2-2	17	.	TRBD1	CASSARWDRGNTGELFF	TGTGCCAGTAGTGCCCGGTGGGACAGGGGAAACACCGGGGAGCTGTTTTTT
TRBV11-3	TRBJ1-6	13	.	.	CASSLRGNSPLHF	TGTGCCAGCAGCTTACGGGGGAATTCACCCCTCCACTTT
TRBV5-4	TRBJ2-7	13	.	TRBD2	CASSLELATEQYF	TGTGCCAGTAGCTTGGAACTAGCGACCGAGCAGTACTTC
TRBV11-1	TRBJ1-1	13	.	.	CASSVLTGTEAFF	TGTGCCAGCAGCGTACTCACGGGCACTGAAGCTTTCTTT
TRBV6-5	TRBJ2-5	14	.	.	CASSYSWGSETQYF	TGTGCCAGCAGTTACTCATGGGGCTCCGAGACCCAGTACTTC
TRBV5-6	TRBJ2-3	15	.	TRBD2	CASSLAGGLGDTQYF	TGTGCCAGCAGCTTAGCGGGAGGGTTGGGAGATACGCAGTATTTT
TRBV6-5	TRBJ1-4	15	once	.	CASKGGGGSYEKLFF	TGTGCCAGCAAGGGAGGGGGAGGGAGTTATGAAAAACTGTTTTTT
TRBV28	TRBJ1-5	15	.	TRBD1	CASTDTGVGNQPQHF	TGTGCCAGTACAGACACAGGGGTAGGAAATCAGCCCCAGCATTTT
TRBV28	TRBJ1-3	15	.	TRBD1	CASGDRGGTRNTIYF	TGTGCCAGCGGAGACAGGGGGGGAACTAGAAACACCATATATTTT
TRBV5-1	TRBJ2-3	19	.	TRBD2	CASSLGLAGHRSRTDTQYF	TGCGCCAGCAGCTTGGGACTAGCGGGTCACCGTTCTCGCACAGATACGCAGTATTTT
TRBV30	TRBJ1-1	12	.	.	CASGQLNTEAFF	TGTGCCTCTGGACAGCTGAACACTGAAGCTTTCTTT
TRBV4-1	TRBJ2-7	14	.	.	CASRARTESYEQYF	TGCGCCAGCAGGGCCCGGACTGAATCCTACGAGCAGTACTTC
TRBV9	TRBJ2-2	16	.	.	CASSVGVRSGTGELFF	TGTGCCAGCAGCGTAGGAGTCCGCTCGGGCACCGGGGAGCTGTTTTTT
TRBV5-1	TRBJ2-6	15	.	.	CASSLDSSGANVLTF	TGCGCCAGCAGCTTAGACAGCTCTGGGGCCAACGTCCTGACTTTC
TRBV5-1	TRBJ2-7	15	.	TRBD1	CASSWGTGGNYEQYF	TGCGCCAGCAGCTGGGGGACAGGGGGCAATTACGAGCAGTACTTC
TRBV4-2	TRBJ1-5	15	.	TRBD1	CASSQWGQGDQPQHF	TGTGCCAGCAGCCAATGGGGACAGGGAGACCAGCCCCAGCATTTT
TRBV7-8	TRBJ1-5	14	once	.	CASSLIDSNQPQHF	TGTGCCAGCAGCTTAATAGATAGCAATCAGCCCCAGCATTTT
TRBV11-3	TRBJ2-1	12	.	.	CASSRGSNEQFF	TGTGCCAGCAGCCGAGGATCTAATGAGCAGTTCTTC
TRBV11-1	TRBJ2-7	15	.	TRBD2	CASSFPSGRAYEQYF	TGTGCCAGCAGCTTCCCTAGCGGGAGGGCCTACGAGCAGTACTTC
TRBV29-1	TRBJ2-3	11	.	.	CSVLRADTQYF	TGCAGCGTATTGCGCGCAGATACGCAGTATTTT
TRBV4-2	TRBJ1-2	17	.	TRBD1	CASSHMAGTATNYGYTF	TGTGCCAGCAGCCATATGGCAGGGACAGCCACTAACTATGGCTACACCTTC
TRBV2	TRBJ1-4	13	.	.	CASGGVSNEKLFF	TGTGCCAGCGGGGGGGTTTCTAATGAAAAACTGTTTTTT
TRBV7-2	TRBJ1-1	14	once	.	CASSLGGRGREAFF	TGTGCCAGCAGCTTAGGAGGGCGTGGCAGGGAAGCTTTCTTT
TRBV6-5	TRBJ2-1	12	.	TRBD2	CASSHPGGEQFF	TGTGCCAGCAGTCACCCGGGGGGTGAGCAGTTCTTC
TRBV21-1	TRBJ2-7	21	.	.	CASSKGGNRTGALMGFREQYF	TGTGCCAGCAGCAAAGGCGGTAATAGGACAGGCGCACTAATGGGGTTCCGCGAGCAGTACTTC
TRBV11-1	TRBJ2-7	16	.	TRBD2	CASSLGGTITSYEQYF	TGTGCCAGCAGCTTAGGTGGGACTATCACCTCCTACGAGCAGTACTTC
TRBV11-2	TRBJ2-6	15	.	.	CASSFRGSGANVLTF	TGTGCCAGCAGTTTCAGGGGTTCTGGGGCCAACGTCCTGACTTTC
TRBV11-2	TRBJ2-1	15	.	TRBD1	CASSLTGAFYNEQFF	TGTGCCAGCAGCTTGACAGGGGCCTTCTACAATGAGCAGTTCTTC
TRBV18	TRBJ2-2	18	.	.	CASSLRETGTSNTGELFF	TGTGCCAGCTCACTCCGGGAGACGGGCACCTCGAACACCGGGGAGCTGTTTTTT
TRBV3-1/TRBV3-2	TRBJ2-5	15	.	TRBD1	CASSRVGQGEETQYF	TGTGCCAGCAGCCGGGTGGGACAGGGGGAAGAGACCCAGTACTTC
TRBV18	TRBJ1-2	15	.	.	CASSPTGSPNYGYTF	TGTGCCAGCTCACCTACAGGGTCGCCTAACTATGGCTACACCTTC
TRBV5-5	TRBJ2-5	17	.	TRBD1	CASSLLRTGTGQETQYF	TGTGCCAGCAGCCTGCTACGAACCGGGACAGGGCAAGAGACCCAGTACTTC
TRBV14	TRBJ2-3	16	.	.	CASSQLTGVGPDTQYF	TGTGCCAGCAGCCAATTAACGGGAGTGGGCCCAGATACGCAGTATTTT